This TCR beta chain emerged from a study of OX40 agonist ivuxolimab in advanced cancers. With regard to the full study: Ivuxolimab, which targeted the costimulatory receptor OX40 (CD134), was an agonistic, fully human IgG2 monoclonal antibody. Intravenous ivuxolimab was administered to patients every 2 weeks at six dose levels: 0.01, 0.1, 0.3, 1.5, 3 and 10 mg/kg. Of the 50 to 55 patients in dose escalation, around 20 had hepatocellular carcinoma, some 15 had melanoma, 9 had renal cell carcinoma and 9 had head and neck cancer. In the dose-escalation cohort, approximately 80% of patients were male, and the mean age was around 65 years with a range of about 20 to 90. Patients were allowed to have had prior anti-PD-1, anti-PD-L1 or anti-CTLA-4 therapy, and approximately 39% of the dose-escalation patients had been treated with checkpoint inhibitors. Three dose-escalation patients achieved partial responses, one with hepatocellular carcinoma and two with cutaneous melanoma. Peripheral TCRbeta sequencing was intended to test whether TCR sequence diversity was altered and clonal T-cell expansion was caused by ivuxolimab. The paper reports the monotherapy dose-escalation portion (N of about 50 patients) of the phase I ivuxolimab trial. What the authors observed across the whole study: Low levels of normalized T-cell clonal expansion were also seen in some patients who did not respond. After ivuxolimab, more expanded clones were found on average in CD8+ T cells than in CD4+ T cells. The antigen specificity of the peripheral T cells that underwent clonal expansion was not determined. Clonal expansion of both CD4+ and CD8+ blood T cells was observed from baseline to week 6 at doses 0.1 to 3.0 mg/kg. In the 0.1-3.0 mg/kg groups, partial responders had among the lowest normalized peripheral clonal expansion, particularly in CD8+ T cells.

Patients with a history of autoimmune disease or receiving systemic immunosuppression were excluded from the trial. Peripheral blood for TCR sequencing was collected from all dose cohorts at baseline, on cycle 4 day 1, and on cycle 7 day 1. The samples were taken from a phase I, first-in-human, multicenter, open-label dose-escalation trial of ivuxolimab. Adults with locally advanced or metastatic head and neck squamous cell, hepatocellular, melanoma or renal cell carcinoma were enrolled in the trial. CD4+ and CD8+ T cells were sorted separately from peripheral blood before TCR sequencing. To note about this clone: Its antigen target is currently unknown. At one of its ends the junction is not consistent with the germline gene, which may arise from a read error.

Counted from cysteine to phenylalanine, this CDR3 has 18 amino acids. CDR3 DNA only is kept here, 54 bases in frame from base 1. The germline V gene gives CDR1 as MDHEN and CDR2 as SYDVKM. For sequencing of the TCRbeta CDR3 region, genomic DNA was extracted from the sorted cells. The immunoSEQ Assay was used to sequence the TCRbeta CDR3 regions. Here the immuneACCESS table is served through TCRdb, limited to in-frame sequences with V and J called. Missing clones are a known gap in these copies; in checked studies unresolved V genes cover under half, and the rest lacks a known reason. A total of 100,000 or so clones appear in this sample, approximately 91% of them only once. The ten largest clones take up around 0.71% of the sample.

The clonotype originates from an adult with an advanced solid tumor such as melanoma, head and neck, liver or kidney cancer. The material sequenced was CD4+ or CD8+ T cells sorted from blood, taken in a trial of the OX40 agonist ivuxolimab. Recombination joined TRBV28 with TRBJ1-2; the best D guess is TRBD1, with 5 bases matching. The CDR3 amino acid sequence is: CASRQRSGPQSSKYGYTF. Read as DNA, the sequence is TGTGCCAGCAGACAAAGGTCGGGGCCCCAGAGCTCTAAGTATGGCTACACCTTC.